This T cell receptor (beta chain) was recovered during a study of T cell clones after liver transplantation. Clones were sequenced by immunoSEQ multiplex PCR, and TCRdb holds only the in-frame ones, with some missing. The sample consists of tens of thousands of clones, roughly 70% of them appearing once. Sequencing used CD4+ T cells from blood, obtained at the approximately 16-month timepoint. The sequence derives from a human patient who received a liver transplant. Part of the T cells may come from the graft donor.

This CDR3 reads CASSLTSVTDTQYF. CDR3 nucleotides: TGTGCCAGCAGCTTAACATCGGTCACAGATACGCAGTATTTT. This chain connects TRBV7-9 to TRBJ2-3; no clear D. The V and J ends lost 2 bases and 2 bases respectively, with 8 bases between them. Germline values: CDR1 SEHNR, CDR2 FQNEAQ (reference sequence). This CDR3 is 14 amino acids long.